The rows below give T cell receptor beta chains drawn from one sample of a study of cytomegalovirus exposure and HLA in healthy donors. Sequencing used immunoSEQ multiplex PCR; TCRdb keeps in-frame clones, though not all of them. The table shows approximately 120,000 clones, with roughly three quarters occurring only once. The source material was PBMCs. The receptor source for this set is a man aged 25 to 40 in good health and CMV-seronegative. Each CDR3 is given with its conserved first and last residue. The D gene is left open where the match is weak. Clone size is stated in some rows and not others, as once, few, many or a class when expanded.

abundance,d_gene,v_gene,j_gene,CDR3nt,CDR3aa
.,TRBD2,TRBV2,TRBJ2-7,TGTGCCAGCAGTGGGGGCGGGGGGGCGTACGAGCAGTACTTC,CASSGGGGAYEQYF
few,TRBD2,TRBV7-9,TRBJ2-1,TGTGCCAGCAGCCCAAACTCCATTAGCGGGACTGAGCAGTTCTTC,CASSPNSISGTEQFF
.,.,TRBV4-1,TRBJ1-2,TGCGCCAGCAGCCAAGATAGCTCCCAAGACTATGGCTACACCTTC,CASSQDSSQDYGYTF
.,.,TRBV7-9,TRBJ2-1,TGTGCCAGCAGCGATATAGTGCAGTTCTTC,CASSDIVQFF
many,TRBD2,TRBV2,TRBJ2-1,TGTGCCAGCAGCAGTATAGCGGGAGCCAATGAGCAGTTCTTC,CASSSIAGANEQFF
.,.,TRBV5-1,TRBJ2-3,TGCGCCAGCAGCCCCCGGACAGACACAGATACGCAGTATTTT,CASSPRTDTDTQYF
.,.,TRBV19,TRBJ1-2,TGTGCCAGTCGCAGTAACGGCTACACCTTC,CASRSNGYTF
.,.,TRBV4-3,TRBJ2-4,TGCGCCAGCAGCCAAGATCTAGCCAAAAACATTCAGTACTTC,CASSQDLAKNIQYF
few,.,TRBV27,TRBJ1-1,TGTGCCAGCAGTCTATACCAGGGTACTGAAGCTTTCTTT,CASSLYQGTEAFF
.,.,TRBV7-9,TRBJ2-1,TGTGCCAGTCGCCACGAGGGTGTCCACAATGAGCAGTTCTTC,CASRHEGVHNEQFF
once,.,TRBV5-1,TRBJ1-1,TGCGCCAGCAGCTTGGACGGTGAACGGGAAGCTTTCTTT,CASSLDGEREAFF
.,TRBD1,TRBV9,TRBJ2-1,TGTGCCAGCAGCGTAGACGGGACAGGGAGTTACAATGAGCAGTTCTTC,CASSVDGTGSYNEQFF
.,TRBD1,TRBV6-1,TRBJ2-7,TGTGCCAGCAGTCAGACAGGGTCCAACGAGCAGTACTTC,CASSQTGSNEQYF
.,.,TRBV28,TRBJ1-1,TGTGCCAGCAGTTTGAGGCAGCAGAGATTGAACACTGAAGCTTTCTTT,CASSLRQQRLNTEAFF
.,.,TRBV28,TRBJ1-1,TGTGCCAGCAGTTTATCTCCAGGGTGGGGAGCTTTCTTT,CASSLSPGWGAFF
.,.,TRBV7-7,TRBJ2-1,TGTGCTAGCAGCTTAGCGCCCCGGAGCAATGAGCAGTTCTTC,CASSLAPRSNEQFF
.,.,TRBV7-7,TRBJ1-1,TGTGCTAGCAGCTTATCCAGGAACACTGAAGCTTTCTTT,CASSLSRNTEAFF
.,.,TRBV5-1,TRBJ2-6,TGCGCCAGCAGCTTGACGACAGGCGGGTCCGGGGCCAACGTCCTGACTTTC,CASSLTTGGSGANVLTF
.,TRBD1,TRBV6-5,TRBJ2-5,TGTGCCAGCAGTTTATACACAGGGGACGCCGGGACCCAGTACTTC,CASSLYTGDAGTQYF
.,TRBD1,TRBV18,TRBJ2-2,TGTGCCAGCTCGGGACAGGCGGACACCGGGGAGCTGTTTTTT,CASSGQADTGELFF
.,.,TRBV7-2,TRBJ2-1,TGTGCCAGCAGCTCGGCCGGGACACGGAGTTTCGATGAGCAGTTCTTC,CASSSAGTRSFDEQFF
.,.,TRBV5-1,TRBJ2-2,TGCGCCAGCAGCTTGTGGAGCATATCTGACACCGGGGAGCTGTTTTTT,CASSLWSISDTGELFF
.,TRBD1,TRBV6-5,TRBJ2-1,TGTGCCAGCCTGGGACAGTACAATGAGCAGTTCTTC,CASLGQYNEQFF
.,TRBD2,TRBV7-8,TRBJ2-3,TGTGCCAGCAGCTTATACAGCGGGGGGGTGGATACGCAGTATTTT,CASSLYSGGVDTQYF
.,TRBD1,TRBV4-3,TRBJ2-7,TGCGCCAGCAGCCAGACAGGGAGCGAGCAGTACTTC,CASSQTGSEQYF
.,.,TRBV10-3,TRBJ2-7,TGTGCCATCAGTGTAACCGGGACTGCCTACGAGCAGTACTTC,CAISVTGTAYEQYF
.,TRBD1,TRBV6-6,TRBJ1-1,TGTGCCAGCAGTGGGAAGGACAGGGCGAACACTGAAGCTTTCTTT,CASSGKDRANTEAFF
.,TRBD1,TRBV28,TRBJ1-4,TGTGCCAGCAGCTCCGCCGACAGGGCTAATGAAAAACTGTTTTTT,CASSSADRANEKLFF
.,.,TRBV28,TRBJ2-5,TGTGCCAGCAGTTTCGGCGGGGTTTTTATGGAGACCCAGTACTTC,CASSFGGVFMETQYF
.,.,TRBV7-9,TRBJ1-2,TGTGCCAGCAGCTTTCAGGGGCGCATGGGCGGCTACACCTTC,CASSFQGRMGGYTF
.,TRBD1,TRBV6-6,TRBJ1-2,TGTGCCAGCGTTGGGAACAGGGGGCGCGGGTTAATTGGTTACACCTTC,CASVGNRGRGLIGYTF
.,TRBD1,TRBV18,TRBJ1-5,TGTGCCAGCTCAGCCTCAGGGGGCGATCAGCCCCAGCATTTT,CASSASGGDQPQHF
.,TRBD2,TRBV4-1,TRBJ2-5,TGCGCCAGCAGCACCGGGACTAGCGGAGTACAAGAGACCCAGTACTTC,CASSTGTSGVQETQYF
.,TRBD2,TRBV11-3,TRBJ2-3,TGTGCCAGCAGCCCGCGGACTAGCGGGGGAACAGATACGCAGTATTTT,CASSPRTSGGTDTQYF
few,.,TRBV5-6,TRBJ1-4,TGTGCCAGCAGCTTGTCTTTTCAGGGGCCTGAAAAACTGTTTTTT,CASSLSFQGPEKLFF
.,TRBD1,TRBV5-6,TRBJ2-3,TGTGCCAGCAGCCAACAGGGGCCGCAGTATTTT,CASSQQGPQYF
few,.,TRBV10-3,TRBJ1-6,TGTGCCATCAGTGAGCGGGCAGGGGAAAATTCACCCCTCCACTTT,CAISERAGENSPLHF
.,TRBD1,TRBV6-5,TRBJ1-2,TGTGCCACTTGGGACAGGTCGGTGAGGAACTATGGCTACACCTTC,CATWDRSVRNYGYTF
once,.,TRBV30,TRBJ1-3,TGTGCCTGGAGTGTATGGAGCCCTGGAAACACCATATATTTT,CAWSVWSPGNTIYF
.,.,TRBV19,TRBJ1-5,TGTGCCAGTAGTATCCGAGACAACAATCAGCCCCAGCATTTT,CASSIRDNNQPQHF
.,TRBD2,TRBV11-3,TRBJ2-5,TGTGCCAGCAGTCGGGTAGCGGGAGAGACCCAGTACTTC,CASSRVAGETQYF
.,TRBD1,TRBV10-1,TRBJ2-2,TGCGCCAGCAGTAAATTTAACAGGGGTGGCGGGGAGCTGTTTTTT,CASSKFNRGGGELFF
.,.,TRBV7-9,TRBJ2-2,TGTGCCAGCAGAGGGGTGGGATCGCCCGGGGAGCTGTTTTTT,CASRGVGSPGELFF
.,TRBD2,TRBV5-4,TRBJ2-7,TGTGCCAGCAGCTTGGACGGGGGGATTTCCTACGAGCAGTACTTC,CASSLDGGISYEQYF
.,TRBD1,TRBV7-2,TRBJ2-7,TGTGCCAGCAACCCCCAACAGGGGCGCAACGAGCAGTACTTC,CASNPQQGRNEQYF
.,TRBD2,TRBV5-4,TRBJ2-1,TGTGCCAGCAGGAGGGGACTAGAAAATGAGCAGTTCTTC,CASRRGLENEQFF
.,TRBD1,TRBV5-6,TRBJ2-2,TGTGCCAGCCACCCGCTGGGTAGGGGGCTTAACACCGGGGAGCTGTTTTTT,CASHPLGRGLNTGELFF
.,.,TRBV18,TRBJ1-4,TGTGCCAGCTCGGTGGGACTGGAAGATGAAAAACTGTTTTTT,CASSVGLEDEKLFF